The next 6 T cell receptor beta chains were all read from a single sample in a study of blood T cell repertoires in COVID-19. Repertoires were generated with immunoSEQ multiplex PCR, while TCRdb's copy carries only in-frame clones and drops some. The sample records roughly 190,000 clones, about 70% being singletons. The sequenced sample consisted of peripheral blood. The receptors originated from a woman between 45 and 60 years old with active or convalescent COVID-19.

This clone was recorded at least ten times. The V call is TRBV6-1, the J call TRBJ1-1; 12 bases line up with TRBD1. The CDR3 loop spans 19 amino acids. Trimming took 3 bases from V and 3 from J; bases not matched to a gene: 14. Germline V gene sequence: CDR1 MNHNS, CDR2 SASEGT. CDR3 coding DNA: TGTGCCAGCAGTGACCGGGACAGGGGGCGATTTAGAACTGACACTGAAGCTTTCTTT. Encoded protein: CASSDRDRGRFRTDTEAFF.

The V and J genes are TRBV4-2 and TRBJ2-3; 12 nucleotides agree with TRBD2. The V segment lost 5 bases and the J segment 4 bases; nucleotides outside the gene matches: 7. CDR1 LGHNA and CDR2 YNFKEQ come from the germline V gene. CDR3 size: 16 residues. The CDR3 nucleotides are TGTGCCAGCAGCAACCGACTAGCGGGAGAGGCAGATACGCAGTATTTT. Its protein is CASSNRLAGEADTQYF.

This chain connects TRBV11-1 to TRBJ1-2; 9 bases map to TRBD1. In germline, CDR1 is SGHAT, CDR2 FQDESV (reference sequence). V shed 4 bases, J shed 4 bases, and the junction held 10 bases outside the gene matches. This CDR3 is 16 amino acids long. The CDR3 bases are TGTGCCAGCAGCTCCACCCGGGACAGGGTGTTCTATGGCTACACCTTC. Its translation is CASSSTRDRVFYGYTF.

This clone was counted between two and nine times. The chain recombines TRBV11-3 with TRBJ2-1, with D perhaps matching TRBD2 (5 bases). Germline V gene sequence: CDR1 SGHNT, CDR2 YENEEA. Trimming took off 5 bases at V and 4 bases at J, with 15 bases between the two ends. The CDR3 runs 15 residues. The CDR3 is CASSGGAEMYNEQFF. In DNA form, the CDR3 reads TGTGCCAGCAGCGGAGGAGCGGAAATGTACAATGAGCAGTTCTTC.

The chain is built from TRBV19 and TRBJ1-1; D is ambiguous. Germline-derived CDR1 and CDR2 are LNHDA and SQIVND (reference sequence). The CDR3 is 13 amino acids. Between the trimmed V and J ends, which lost 1 base and 6 bases, there was a span of 9 bases. CDR3 sequence (DNA): TGTGCCAGTAGTATAGTCCCCGGGGCTGAAGCTTTCTTT. Its translation: CASSIVPGAEAFF. Drawing the rest from reference TRBV19 and TRBJ1-1, the complete variable domain is DGGITQSPKYLFRKEGQNVTLSCEQNLNHDAMYWYRQDPGQGLRLIYYSQIVNDFQKGDIAEGYSVSREKKESFPLTVTSAQKNPTAFYLCASSIVPGAEAFFGQGTRLTVV.

V gene TRBV10-1 combines with J gene TRBJ2-7, with 8 bases fitting TRBD1. Germline assignment: CDR1 WNHNN and CDR2 SYGVQD (reference sequence). This CDR3 has 15 amino acids. V lost 4 bases and J lost 3; bases outside the gene matches: 8. The CDR3 coding sequence is TGCGCCAGCAGTGGAAACAGGGGGGAAGTCTACGAGCAGTACTTC. It specifies CASSGNRGEVYEQYF.